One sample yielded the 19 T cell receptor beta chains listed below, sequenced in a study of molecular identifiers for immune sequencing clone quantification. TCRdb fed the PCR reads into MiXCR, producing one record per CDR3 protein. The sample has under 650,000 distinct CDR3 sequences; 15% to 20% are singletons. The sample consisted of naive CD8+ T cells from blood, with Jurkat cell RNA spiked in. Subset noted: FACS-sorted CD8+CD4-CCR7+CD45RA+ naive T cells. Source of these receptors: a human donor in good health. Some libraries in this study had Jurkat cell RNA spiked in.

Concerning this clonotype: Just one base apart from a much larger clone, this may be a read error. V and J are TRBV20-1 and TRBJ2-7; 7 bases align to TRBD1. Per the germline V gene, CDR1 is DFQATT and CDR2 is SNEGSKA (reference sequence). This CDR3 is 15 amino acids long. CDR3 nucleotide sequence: TGCAGTGCTAGAGATCTCGCAGGGGGACCCTACGAGCAGCACTTC. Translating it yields CSARDLAGGPYEQHF.

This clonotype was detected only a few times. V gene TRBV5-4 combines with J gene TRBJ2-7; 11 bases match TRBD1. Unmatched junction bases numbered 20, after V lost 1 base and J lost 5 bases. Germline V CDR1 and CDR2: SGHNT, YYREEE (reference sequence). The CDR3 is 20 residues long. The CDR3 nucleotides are TGTGCCAGCAGCTTGCAGATTTTAGATCGGGACAGGGGGAAAGGTGACGAGCAGTACTTC. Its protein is CASSLQILDRDRGKGDEQYF.

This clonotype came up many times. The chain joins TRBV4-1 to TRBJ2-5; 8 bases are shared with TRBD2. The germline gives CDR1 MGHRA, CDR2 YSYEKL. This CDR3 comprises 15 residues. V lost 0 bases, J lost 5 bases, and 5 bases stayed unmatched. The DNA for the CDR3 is TGCGCCAGCAGCCAAGACCTAGCGGGTCTGGAGACCCAGTACTTC. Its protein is CASSQDLAGLETQYF.

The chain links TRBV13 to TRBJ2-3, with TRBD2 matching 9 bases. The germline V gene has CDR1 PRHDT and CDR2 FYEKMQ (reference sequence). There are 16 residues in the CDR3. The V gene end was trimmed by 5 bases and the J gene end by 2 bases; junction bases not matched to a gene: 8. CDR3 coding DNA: TGTGCCAGCAGCGCCCGAGCGGGGGGTATCACAGATACGCAGTATTTT. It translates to CASSARAGGITDTQYF.

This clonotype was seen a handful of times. CDR3 in DNA: TGTGCCAGCAGTTTAAGGGGGGCCACAGGGGAAGCTTTCTTT. It codes for CASSLRGATGEAFF. The genes are TRBV27 and TRBJ1-1, with D tentatively TRBD1 (6 bases). Germline CDR1 MNHEY, CDR2 SMNVEV (reference sequence). The germline V and J ends were trimmed by 2 bases and 8 bases, with 15 bases remaining between them. The CDR3 has 14 amino acids.

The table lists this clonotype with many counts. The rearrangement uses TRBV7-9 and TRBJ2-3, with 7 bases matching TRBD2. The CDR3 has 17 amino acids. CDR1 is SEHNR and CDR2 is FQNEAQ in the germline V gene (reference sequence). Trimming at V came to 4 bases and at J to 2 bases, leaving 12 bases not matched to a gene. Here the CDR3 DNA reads TGTGCCAGCAGCTCCCCCTGGGCTAGCGGTAACACAGATACGCAGTATTTT. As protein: CASSSPWASGNTDTQYF.

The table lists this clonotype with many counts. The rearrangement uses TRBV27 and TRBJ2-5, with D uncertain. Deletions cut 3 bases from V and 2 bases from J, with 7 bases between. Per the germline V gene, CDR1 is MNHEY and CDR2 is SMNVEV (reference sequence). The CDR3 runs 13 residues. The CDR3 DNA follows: TGTGCCAGCAGTTTGATACTTCAAGAGACCCAGTACTTC. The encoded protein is CASSLILQETQYF.

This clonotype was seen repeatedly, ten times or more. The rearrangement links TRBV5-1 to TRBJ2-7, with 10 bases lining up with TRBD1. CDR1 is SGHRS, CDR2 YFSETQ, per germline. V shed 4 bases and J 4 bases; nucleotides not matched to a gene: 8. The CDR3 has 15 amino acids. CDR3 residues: CASSIKTGGSYEQYF. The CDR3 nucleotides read TGCGCCAGCAGCATAAAGACAGGGGGCTCGTACGAGCAGTACTTC.

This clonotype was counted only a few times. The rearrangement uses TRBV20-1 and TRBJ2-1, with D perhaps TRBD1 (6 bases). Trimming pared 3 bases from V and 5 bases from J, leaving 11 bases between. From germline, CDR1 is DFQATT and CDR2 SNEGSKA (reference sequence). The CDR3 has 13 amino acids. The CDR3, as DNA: TGCAGTGCTAGCAGGGGCTTTAACAATGAGCAGTTCTTC. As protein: CSASRGFNNEQFF.

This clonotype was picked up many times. The CDR3, as DNA: TGTGCCAGCAGCCAAGGGGACGAGCAGTACTTC. Translated: CASSQGDEQYF. V is TRBV3-1 and J is TRBJ2-7; D not certain. CDR1 and CDR2 (germline): LGHDT, YNNKEL (reference sequence). The CDR3 length is 11 residues. V lost 1 base and J 5 bases, leaving 3 bases between the germline ends.

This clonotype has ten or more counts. CDR3 nucleotides: TGTGCCAGCAGCATCGGTTCCAGGGTCCAGGAAGCTTTCTTT. Translation gives CASSIGSRVQEAFF. The V gene is TRBV9, the J gene TRBJ1-1; maybe TRBD1 (5 bases). V was pared by 4 bases and J by 8 bases, with 18 bases between. CDR3 length: 14 residues. Germline lookup yields CDR1 SGDLS and CDR2 YYNGEE.

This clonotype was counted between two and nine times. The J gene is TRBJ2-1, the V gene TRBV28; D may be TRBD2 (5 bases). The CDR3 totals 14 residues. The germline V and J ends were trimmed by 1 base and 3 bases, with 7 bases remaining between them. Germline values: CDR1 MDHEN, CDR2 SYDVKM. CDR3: CASSLYSVYNEQFF. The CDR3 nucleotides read TGTGCCAGCAGTTTATATAGCGTCTACAATGAGCAGTTCTTC.

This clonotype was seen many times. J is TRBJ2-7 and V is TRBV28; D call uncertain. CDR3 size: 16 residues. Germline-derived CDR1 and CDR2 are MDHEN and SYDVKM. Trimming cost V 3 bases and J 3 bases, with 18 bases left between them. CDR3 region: CASSFEVGSEDYEQYF. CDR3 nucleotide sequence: TGTGCCAGCAGTTTTGAAGTGGGCAGTGAAGACTACGAGCAGTACTTC.

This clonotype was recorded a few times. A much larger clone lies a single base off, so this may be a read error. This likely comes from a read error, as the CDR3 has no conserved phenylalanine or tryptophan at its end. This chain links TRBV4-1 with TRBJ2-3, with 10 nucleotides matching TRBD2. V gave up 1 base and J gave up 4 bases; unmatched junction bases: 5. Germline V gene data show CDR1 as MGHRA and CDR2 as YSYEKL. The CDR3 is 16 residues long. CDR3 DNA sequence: TGCGCCAGCAGCCAAGCGGCTAGCGGGGGAGCAGATACGCAGTATTCT. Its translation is CASSQAASGGADTQYS.

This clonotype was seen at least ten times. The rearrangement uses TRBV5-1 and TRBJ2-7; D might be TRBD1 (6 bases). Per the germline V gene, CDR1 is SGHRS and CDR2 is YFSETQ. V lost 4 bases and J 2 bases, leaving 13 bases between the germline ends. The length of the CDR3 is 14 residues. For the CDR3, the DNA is TGCGCCAGCAGCCCCGAGACAGGACCCTACGAGCAGTACTTC. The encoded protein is CASSPETGPYEQYF.

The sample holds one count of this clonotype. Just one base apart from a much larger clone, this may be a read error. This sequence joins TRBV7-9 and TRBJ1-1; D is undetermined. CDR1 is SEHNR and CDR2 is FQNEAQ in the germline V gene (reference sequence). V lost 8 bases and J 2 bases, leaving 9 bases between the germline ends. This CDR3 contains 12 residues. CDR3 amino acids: CASAFHNTEAFF. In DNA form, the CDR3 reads TGTGCCAGCGCCTTCCACAACACTGAAGCTTTCTTT. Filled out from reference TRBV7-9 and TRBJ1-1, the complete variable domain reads DTGVSQNPRHKITKRGQNVTFRCDPISEHNRLYWYRQTLGQGPEFLTYFQNEAQLEKSRLLSDRFSAERPKGSFSTLEIQRTEQGDSAMYLCASAFHNTEAFFGQGTRLTVV.

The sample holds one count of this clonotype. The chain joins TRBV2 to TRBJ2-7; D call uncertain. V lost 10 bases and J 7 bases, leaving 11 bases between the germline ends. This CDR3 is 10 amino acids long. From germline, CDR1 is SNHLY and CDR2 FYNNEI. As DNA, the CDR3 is TGTGCCACCAGAGGTGGGGAGCAGTACTTC. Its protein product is CATRGGEQYF.

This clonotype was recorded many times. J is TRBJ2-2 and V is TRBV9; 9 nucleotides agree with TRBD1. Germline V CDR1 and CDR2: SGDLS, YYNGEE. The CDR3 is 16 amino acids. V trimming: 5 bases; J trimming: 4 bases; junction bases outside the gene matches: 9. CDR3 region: CASRSGGQGATGELFF. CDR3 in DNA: TGTGCCAGCAGGTCCGGGGGACAGGGTGCCACCGGGGAGCTGTTTTTT.

The CDR3 protein is CASSHTTRVWKNGYTF. The CDR3, as DNA: TGCGCCAGCAGCCATACGACCAGGGTTTGGAAGAATGGCTACACCTTC. The V gene is TRBV4-3, the J gene TRBJ1-2, with D tentatively TRBD1 (5 bases). The V gene lost 3 bases and the J gene lost 6 bases, with 20 bases spanning the gap. CDR3 length: 16 amino acids. Germline V gene data show CDR1 as LGHNA and CDR2 as YSLEER.